This T cell receptor beta chain was recorded in a study of blood T cell repertoires in COVID-19. As for the study in general: PBMCs, B-cell-depleted T cells, or T cells provided the cDNA or gDNA that made up the material.

The CDR3 runs to 13 residues. J gave up 5 bases and V 7 bases, and 8 bases lay outside the gene matches. Germline V lookup: CDR1 SQVTM, CDR2 ANQGSEA. In the source study's methods: The assay estimated nucleated cells by amplifying reference gene primers. Produced via immunoSEQ multiplex PCR; TCRdb's table is partial and in-frame only. That table supplies the V and J calls and clone size; D and trimming were determined from the DNA. The sample yields tens of thousands of clones, over 75% seen once. The origin of this receptor is a human donor in a cohort sampled during active COVID-19. Sequenced sample: peripheral blood. J is TRBJ2-3 and V is TRBV29-1, with 8 bases aligning to TRBD2. The CDR3 nucleotides are TGCAGCGGACAGCGGGGGATCGTAGATACGCAGTATTTT. Its protein is CSGQRGIVDTQYF.